This TCR beta chain originates from a study of T-cell memory formation after mild COVID-19. This clonotype was counted ten times or more. The authors produced TCR alpha and TCR beta cDNA libraries with sample barcodes and UMIs by 5'RACE using constant-segment primers. In TCRdb, the 5' RACE reads were re-called with MiXCR into one record per CDR3 protein. The sample includes about 360,000 distinct CDR3 sequences, roughly 13% of them seen just once. V shed 0 bases, J shed 5 bases, and the junction held 5 bases outside the gene matches. This CDR3 is 14 amino acids long. The germline gives CDR1 DFQATT, CDR2 SNEGSKA (reference sequence).

The sequence came from a man between 18 and 29 years old who had mild COVID-19 (a few samples of this study predate the infection). Cell type and time point are not known. The sample was PBMCs or a T cell subset sorted from them (not recorded which). The chain couples TRBV20-1 to TRBJ2-3; 7 nucleotides match TRBD2. CDR3 nucleotide sequence: TGCAGTGCTAGAGAGGGGCTAGCGGTAGATACGCAGTATTTT. This translates into CSAREGLAVDTQYF.